This TCR beta chain derives from a study of spatial heterogeneity in lung cancer. V lost 4 bases, J lost 4 bases, and 5 bases stayed unmatched. The CDR3 totals 15 residues. Germline V gene sequence: CDR1 SGHDT, CDR2 YYEEEE. Indicated time point: sample taken at primary tumor resection. No cells were sorted before sequencing. The whole RNA sequenced was extracted from tumor, nontumor lung or frozen PBMC. TCRdb reprocessed the 5' RACE reads via MiXCR and lists one record per CDR3 protein. Of tens of thousands of distinct CDR3 sequences detected, 12% to 15% appear once; the ten largest clones hold about 57%.

The V and J genes are TRBV5-6 and TRBJ1-2; 12 bases line up with TRBD1. This clonotype originated in a male donor with early-stage non-small cell lung cancer. Sample: PBMCs, taken at surgery. CDR3 sequence reads: CASSPGTGGIYGYTF. CDR3 nucleotides: TGTGCCAGCAGCCCGGGGACAGGGGGCATCTATGGCTACACCTTC.